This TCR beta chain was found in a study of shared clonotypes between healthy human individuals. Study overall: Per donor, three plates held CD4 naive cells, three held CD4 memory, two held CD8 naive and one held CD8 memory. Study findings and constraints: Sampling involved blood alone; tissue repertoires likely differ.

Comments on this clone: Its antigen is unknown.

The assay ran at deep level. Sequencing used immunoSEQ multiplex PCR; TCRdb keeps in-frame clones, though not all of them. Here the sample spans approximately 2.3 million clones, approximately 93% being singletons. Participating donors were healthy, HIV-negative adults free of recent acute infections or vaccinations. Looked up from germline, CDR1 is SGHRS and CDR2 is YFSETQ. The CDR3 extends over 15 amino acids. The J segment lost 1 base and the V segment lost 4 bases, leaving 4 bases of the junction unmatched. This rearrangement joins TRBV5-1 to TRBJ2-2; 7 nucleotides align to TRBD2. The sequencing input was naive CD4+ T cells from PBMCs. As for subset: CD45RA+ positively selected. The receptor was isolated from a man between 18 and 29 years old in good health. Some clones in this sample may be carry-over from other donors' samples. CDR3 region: CASSILAVNTGELFF. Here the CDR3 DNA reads TGCGCCAGCAGCATTCTAGCGGTGAACACCGGGGAGCTGTTTTTT.